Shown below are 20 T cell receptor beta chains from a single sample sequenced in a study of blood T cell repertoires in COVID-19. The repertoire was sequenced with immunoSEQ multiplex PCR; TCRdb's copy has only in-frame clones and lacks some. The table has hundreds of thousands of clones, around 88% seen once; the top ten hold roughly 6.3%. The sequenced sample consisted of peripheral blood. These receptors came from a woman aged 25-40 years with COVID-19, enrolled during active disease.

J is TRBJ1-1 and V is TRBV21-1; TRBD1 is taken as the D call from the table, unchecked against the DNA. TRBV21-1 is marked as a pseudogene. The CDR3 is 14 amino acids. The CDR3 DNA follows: TGTGCCAGCAGCCAGGGGTCTGGGGGCACTGAAGCTTTCTTT. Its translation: CASSQGSGGTEAFF.

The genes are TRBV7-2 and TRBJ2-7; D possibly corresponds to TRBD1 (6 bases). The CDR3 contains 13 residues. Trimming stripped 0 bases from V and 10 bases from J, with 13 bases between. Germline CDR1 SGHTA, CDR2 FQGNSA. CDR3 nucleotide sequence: TGTGCCAGCAGCTTAGCGGAGCAGGGACAACAGTACTTC. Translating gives CASSLAEQGQQYF.

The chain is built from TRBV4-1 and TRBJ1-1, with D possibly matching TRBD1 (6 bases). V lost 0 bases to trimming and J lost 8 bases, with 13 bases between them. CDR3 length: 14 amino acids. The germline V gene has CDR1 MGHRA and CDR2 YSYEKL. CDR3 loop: CASSQDRTEEEAFF. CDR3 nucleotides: TGCGCCAGCAGCCAAGATCGGACAGAAGAGGAAGCTTTCTTT.

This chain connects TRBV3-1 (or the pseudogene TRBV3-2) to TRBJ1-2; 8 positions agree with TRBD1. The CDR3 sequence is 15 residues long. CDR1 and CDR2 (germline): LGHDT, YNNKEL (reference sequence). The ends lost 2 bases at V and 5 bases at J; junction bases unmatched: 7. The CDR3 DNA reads TGTGCCAGCAGCCAATCAGACAGGGGAGGTTATGGCTACACCTTC. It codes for CASSQSDRGGYGYTF.

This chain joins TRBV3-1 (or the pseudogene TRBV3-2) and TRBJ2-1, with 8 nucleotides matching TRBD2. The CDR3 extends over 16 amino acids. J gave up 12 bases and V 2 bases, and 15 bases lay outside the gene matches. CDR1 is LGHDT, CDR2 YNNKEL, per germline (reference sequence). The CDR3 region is CASSQIPRESGGGQFF. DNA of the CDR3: TGTGCCAGCAGCCAAATTCCCAGAGAAAGCGGGGGCGGGCAGTTCTTC.

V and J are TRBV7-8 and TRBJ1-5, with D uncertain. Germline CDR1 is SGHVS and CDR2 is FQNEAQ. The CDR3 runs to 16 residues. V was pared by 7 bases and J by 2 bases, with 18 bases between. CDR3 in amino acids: CASTPMVSRGNQPQHF. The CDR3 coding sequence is TGTGCCAGCACGCCCATGGTATCGCGGGGCAATCAGCCCCAGCATTTT.

CDR3 amino acids: CSAAFGTQYF. The CDR3 DNA reads as TGCAGTGCTGCGTTTGGTACGCAGTATTTT. The chain uses TRBV20-1 and TRBJ2-3; no clear D gene. The V end lost 5 bases, the J end lost 8 bases, and 8 bases lay between the germline ends. Germline lookup yields CDR1 DFQATT and CDR2 SNEGSKA (reference sequence). This CDR3 has 10 residues.

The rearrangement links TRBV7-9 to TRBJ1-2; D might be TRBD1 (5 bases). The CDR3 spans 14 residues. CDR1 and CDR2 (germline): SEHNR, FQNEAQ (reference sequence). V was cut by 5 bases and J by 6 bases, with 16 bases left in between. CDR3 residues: CASSPGFSRHGYTF. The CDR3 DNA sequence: TGTGCCAGCAGCCCAGGGTTCTCTCGGCATGGCTACACCTTC.

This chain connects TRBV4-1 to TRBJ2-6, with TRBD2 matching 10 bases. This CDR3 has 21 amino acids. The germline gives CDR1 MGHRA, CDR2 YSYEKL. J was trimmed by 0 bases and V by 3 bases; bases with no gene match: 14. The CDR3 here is CASSHDRRTSGTGSGANVLTF. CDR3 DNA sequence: TGCGCCAGCAGCCACGACCGTAGGACTAGCGGAACTGGCTCTGGGGCCAACGTCCTGACTTTC.

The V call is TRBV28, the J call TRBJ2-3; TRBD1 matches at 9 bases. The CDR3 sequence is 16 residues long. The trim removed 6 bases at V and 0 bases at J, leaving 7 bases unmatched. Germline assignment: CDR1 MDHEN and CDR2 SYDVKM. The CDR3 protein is CASSLTGGLSTDTQYF. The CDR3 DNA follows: TGTGCCAGCAGCCTGACAGGGGGACTAAGCACAGATACGCAGTATTTT.

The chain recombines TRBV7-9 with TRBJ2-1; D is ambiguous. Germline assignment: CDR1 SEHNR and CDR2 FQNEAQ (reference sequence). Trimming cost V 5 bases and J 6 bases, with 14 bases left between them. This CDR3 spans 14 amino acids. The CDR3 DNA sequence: TGTGCCAGCAGCCCCGAAGAGTTTACCAATGAGCAGTTCTTC. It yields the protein CASSPEEFTNEQFF.

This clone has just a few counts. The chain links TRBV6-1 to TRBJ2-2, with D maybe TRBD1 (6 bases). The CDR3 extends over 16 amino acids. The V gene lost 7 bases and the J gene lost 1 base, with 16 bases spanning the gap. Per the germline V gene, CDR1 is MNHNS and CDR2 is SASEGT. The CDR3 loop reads CASIDIGQLNTGELFF. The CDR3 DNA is TGTGCCAGCATTGATATTGGACAGTTGAACACCGGGGAGCTGTTTTTT.

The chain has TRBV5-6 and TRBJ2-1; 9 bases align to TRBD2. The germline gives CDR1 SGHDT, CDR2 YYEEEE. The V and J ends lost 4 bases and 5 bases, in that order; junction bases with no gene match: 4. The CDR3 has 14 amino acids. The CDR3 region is CASSPGLADNEQFF. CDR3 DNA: TGTGCCAGCAGCCCGGGACTAGCCGACAATGAGCAGTTCTTC.

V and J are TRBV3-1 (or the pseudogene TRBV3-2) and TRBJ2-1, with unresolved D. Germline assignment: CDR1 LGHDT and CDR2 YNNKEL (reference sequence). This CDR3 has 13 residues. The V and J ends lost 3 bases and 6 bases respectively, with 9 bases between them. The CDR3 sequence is CASSHWPLNEQFF. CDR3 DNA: TGTGCCAGCAGCCATTGGCCCCTCAATGAGCAGTTCTTC.

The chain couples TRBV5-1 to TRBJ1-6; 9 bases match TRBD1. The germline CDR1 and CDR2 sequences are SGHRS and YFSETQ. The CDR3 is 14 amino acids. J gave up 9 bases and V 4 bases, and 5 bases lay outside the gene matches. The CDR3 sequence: CASSQGQGGSPLHF. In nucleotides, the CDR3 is TGCGCCAGCAGCCAGGGACAGGGTGGTTCACCCCTCCACTTT.

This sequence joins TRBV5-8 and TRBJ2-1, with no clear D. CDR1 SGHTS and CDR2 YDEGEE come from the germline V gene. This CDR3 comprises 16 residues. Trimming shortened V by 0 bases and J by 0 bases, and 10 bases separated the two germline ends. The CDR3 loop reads CASSLAQVSSYNEQFF. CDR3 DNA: TGTGCCAGCAGCTTGGCGCAGGTTAGCTCCTACAATGAGCAGTTCTTC.

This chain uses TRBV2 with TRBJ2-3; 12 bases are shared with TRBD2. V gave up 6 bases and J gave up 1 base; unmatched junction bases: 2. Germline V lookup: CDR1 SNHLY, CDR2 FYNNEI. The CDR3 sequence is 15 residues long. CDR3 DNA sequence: TGTGCCAGCAGGCTAGCGGGAGGGCGCACAGATACGCAGTATTTT. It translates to CASRLAGGRTDTQYF.

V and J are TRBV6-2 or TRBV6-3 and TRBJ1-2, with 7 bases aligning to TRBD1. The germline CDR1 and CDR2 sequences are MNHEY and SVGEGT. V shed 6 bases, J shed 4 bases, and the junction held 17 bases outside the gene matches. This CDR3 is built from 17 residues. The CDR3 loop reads CASSTNRGPVGGYGYTF. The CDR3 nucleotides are TGTGCCAGCAGCACGAACAGGGGCCCGGTCGGTGGCTATGGCTACACCTTC.

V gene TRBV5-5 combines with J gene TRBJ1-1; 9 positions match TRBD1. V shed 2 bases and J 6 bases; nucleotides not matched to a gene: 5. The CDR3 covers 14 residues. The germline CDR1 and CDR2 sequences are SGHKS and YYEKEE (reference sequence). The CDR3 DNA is TGTGCCAGCAGCTTCCGGGACAGGGAATCTGAAGCTTTCTTT. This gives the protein CASSFRDRESEAFF.

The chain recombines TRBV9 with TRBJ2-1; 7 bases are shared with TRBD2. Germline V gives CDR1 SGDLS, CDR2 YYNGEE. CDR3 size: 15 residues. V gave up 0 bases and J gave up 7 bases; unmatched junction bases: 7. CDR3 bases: TGTGCCAGCAGCGTAGTGGCGGGAGAGGCGAATGAGCAGTTCTTC. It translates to CASSVVAGEANEQFF.